This TCR beta chain was observed in a study of blood T cell repertoires in COVID-19. As for the study in general: The study drew acute and convalescent COVID-19 samples from the United States, Italy and Spain. Sources were T cells, B-cell-depleted T cells, or PBMCs; the material itself was cDNA or gDNA.

This clone was picked up one time. In the original processing: Reference gene primer amplification in the assay estimated nucleated cell counts. Some clones are missing from TCRdb's copy, which holds only in-frame ones; the method was immunoSEQ multiplex PCR. That table furnishes V, J and clone size, whereas the DNA furnished D and trimming. The sample has approximately 300,000 clones, about 82% seen once; the top ten hold approximately 4.1%. CDR1 and CDR2 from the germline V gene are SEHNR and FQNEAQ (reference sequence). The CDR3 extends over 14 amino acids. Trimming left V 1 base short and J 7 bases short, with 8 bases between.

The clonotype originates from a woman aged 50 to 65 with active or convalescent COVID-19. This chain links TRBV7-9 with TRBJ1-6; D perhaps matches TRBD1 (5 bases). Sequencing input: peripheral blood. The CDR3, as DNA: TGTGCCAGCAGCTTAGATGGGGCAAATTCACCCCTCCACTTT. Translated: CASSLDGANSPLHF. The variable domain in full, with the rest retrieved from reference TRBV7-9 and TRBJ1-6, is DTGVSQNPRHKITKRGQNVTFRCDPISEHNRLYWYRQTLGQGPEFLTYFQNEAQLEKSRLLSDRFSAERPKGSFSTLEIQRTEQGDSAMYLCASSLDGANSPLHFGNGTRLTVT.